The rows below give T cell receptor beta chains drawn from one sample of a study of response to subunit inactivated influenza vaccine. Each CDR3 protein gets one entry after TCRdb re-called the RT-PCR reads with MiXCR. The data hold roughly 760,000 distinct CDR3 sequences, with less than 25% observed a single time. The starting material was PBMCs from blood, obtained 5 days after vaccination. The receptor source for this set is a man aged 50-59 years who received an inactivated influenza vaccine. The CDR3 runs from the conserved cysteine through the conserved F or W. D genes are given only for firm matches. The size of a clone is reported for some rows only, either as once, few or many, or as a class for expanded clones.

TRBJ2-7 | few | TRBV10-2 | TRBD2 | 17 | TGCGCCAGCAGTGAGTTCCTGGTGACTAGCGGGGGGTACGAGCAGTACTTC | CASSEFLVTSGGYEQYF
TRBJ1-2 | NA | TRBV11-2 | NA | 16 | TGTGCCAGCAGCCCGGCCGGCTCGGGCCAGATCTATGGCTACACCTTC | CASSPAGSGQIYGYTF
TRBJ2-3 | NA | TRBV20-1 | TRBD2 | 14 | TGCAGTGCTAGAGTTAGCGGGATTACAGATACGCAGTATTTT | CSARVSGITDTQYF
TRBJ2-3 | NA | TRBV5-1 | TRBD2 | 17 | TGCGCCAGCAGCTTGGGGGTACTAGCGCTGGGCACAGATACGCAGTATTTT | CASSLGVLALGTDTQYF
TRBJ2-1 | NA | TRBV27 | TRBD1 | 17 | TGTGCCAGCAGTCCCCCCTCCGGGACAGGCTCCTACAATGAGCAGTTCTTC | CASSPPSGTGSYNEQFF
TRBJ2-3 | NA | TRBV7-6 | NA | 15 | TGTGCCAGCAGCTTACCGACAGAGCCCACAGATACGCAGTATTTT | CASSLPTEPTDTQYF
TRBJ2-7 | NA | TRBV7-8 | NA | 13 | TGTGCCAGCAGCTTAATCGCCGACTACGAGCAGTACTTC | CASSLIADYEQYF
TRBJ2-5 | few | TRBV7-8 | TRBD2 | 16 | TGTGCCAGCAGCTTATCCAGCGGGGGGGAACAAGAGACCCAGTACTTC | CASSLSSGGEQETQYF
TRBJ1-1 | few | TRBV3-1 | NA | 13 | TGTGCCACCCGTGATTTGGGGAACACTGAAGCTTTCTTT | CATRDLGNTEAFF
TRBJ2-7 | few | TRBV20-1 | TRBD2 | 14 | TGCAGTGCCGGACTAGCGGGAGGGGACTACGAGCAGTACTTC | CSAGLAGGDYEQYF
TRBJ2-3 | few | TRBV4-3 | NA | 16 | TGCGCCAGCAGCCAAACCGGGCCGAGCGCAATAGATACGCAGTATTTT | CASSQTGPSAIDTQYF
TRBJ2-2 | NA | TRBV28 | TRBD2 | 15 | TGTGCCAGCAGTTTCCGTCGGGGGGGCACCGGGGAGCTGTTTTTT | CASSFRRGGTGELFF
TRBJ2-1 | many | TRBV27 | NA | 15 | TGTGCCAGCAGTTTATCACTGTTCGTAGGGAGTGAGCAGTTCTTC | CASSLSLFVGSEQFF
TRBJ2-1 | NA | TRBV2 | NA | 15 | TGTGCCAGCATGGTTTCAAGGGGGGTGGACAATGAGCAGTTCTTC | CASMVSRGVDNEQFF
TRBJ1-2 | NA | TRBV18 | NA | 14 | TGTGCCAGCTCACCACTGTCCGAGGACCATGGCTACACCTTC | CASSPLSEDHGYTF
TRBJ1-6 | NA | TRBV12-3/TRBV12-4 | NA | 14 | TGTGCCAGCAGAGGACAGTTGGAAGGTTCACCCCTCCACTTT | CASRGQLEGSPLHF
TRBJ2-7 | few | TRBV7-9 | NA | 12 | TGTGCCAGCAGCTCAGCCCATTACGAGCAGTACTTC | CASSSAHYEQYF
TRBJ2-5 | many | TRBV10-3 | NA | 12 | TGTGCCATCAGTCCGGGTCAAGAGACCCAGTACTTC | CAISPGQETQYF
TRBJ2-1 | NA | TRBV7-2 | TRBD2 | 18 | TGTGCCAGCAGCTTAGCTCCTGTGGGGACTACCTCCTACAATGAGCAGTTCTTC | CASSLAPVGTTSYNEQFF
TRBJ2-7 | NA | TRBV19 | TRBD1 | 15 | TGTGCCAGTAGTATAATGGAGACAGGGTACAACGAGCAGTACTTC | CASSIMETGYNEQYF
TRBJ2-7 | many | TRBV11-2 | TRBD2 | 14 | TGTGCCAGCAGTCCGGCGGGGGTCGACTACGAGCAGTACTTC | CASSPAGVDYEQYF
TRBJ2-1 | many | TRBV7-2 | NA | 13 | TGTGCCAGCAGCTTACAGGGCTCAAATGAGCAGTTCTTC | CASSLQGSNEQFF
TRBJ2-7 | NA | TRBV27 | TRBD1 | 16 | TGTGCCAGCAGACCGGGACAGGGGCTATTTCAGGGCGAGCAGTACTTC | CASRPGQGLFQGEQYF
TRBJ2-3 | few | TRBV27 | TRBD1 | 16 | TGTGCCAGCAGTCATATCGGGACAGGTGGCACAGATACGCAGTATTTT | CASSHIGTGGTDTQYF
TRBJ2-7 | many | TRBV12-3/TRBV12-4 | NA | 14 | TGTGCCAGCATGATATCCGGAGCCGCCTACGAGCAGTACTTC | CASMISGAAYEQYF
TRBJ1-3 | NA | TRBV4-3 | NA | 15 | TGCGCCAGCAGCCTCATGACAGCCTCTGGAAACACCATATATTTT | CASSLMTASGNTIYF
TRBJ1-2 | NA | TRBV5-1 | TRBD1 | 15 | TGCGCCAGCAGCTTGGAAGGGACAGCCCACTATGGCTACACCTTC | CASSLEGTAHYGYTF